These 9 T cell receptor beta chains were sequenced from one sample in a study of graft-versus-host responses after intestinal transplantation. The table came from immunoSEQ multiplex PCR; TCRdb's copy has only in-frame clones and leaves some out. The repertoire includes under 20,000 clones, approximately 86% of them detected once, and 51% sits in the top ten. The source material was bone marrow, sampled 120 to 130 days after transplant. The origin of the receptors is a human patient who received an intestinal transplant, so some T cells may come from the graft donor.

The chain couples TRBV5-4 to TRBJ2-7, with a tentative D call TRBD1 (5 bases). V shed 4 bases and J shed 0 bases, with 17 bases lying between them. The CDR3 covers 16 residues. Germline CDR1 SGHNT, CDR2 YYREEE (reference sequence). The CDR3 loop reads CASSPFGARPSYEQYF. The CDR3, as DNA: TGTGCCAGCAGCCCCTTTGGGGCTCGGCCCTCCTACGAGCAGTACTTC.

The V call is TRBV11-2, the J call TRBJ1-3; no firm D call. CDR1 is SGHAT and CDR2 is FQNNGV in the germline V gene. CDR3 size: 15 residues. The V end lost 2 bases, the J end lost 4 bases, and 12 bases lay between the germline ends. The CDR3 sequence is CASSLLPGTGNTIYF. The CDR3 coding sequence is TGTGCCAGCAGCTTACTGCCGGGAACAGGAAACACCATATATTTT.

DNA for the CDR3: TGTGCCAGCAGCGTCAGAGGCGGGAGCATTATCCACAATGAGCAGTTCTTC. This translates into CASSVRGGSIIHNEQFF. The V and J genes are TRBV7-9 and TRBJ2-1; 7 bases are a match to TRBD2. Per the germline V gene, CDR1 is SEHNR and CDR2 is FQNEAQ (reference sequence). Unmatched junction bases numbered 15, after V lost 5 bases and J lost 5 bases. The CDR3 is 17 amino acids.

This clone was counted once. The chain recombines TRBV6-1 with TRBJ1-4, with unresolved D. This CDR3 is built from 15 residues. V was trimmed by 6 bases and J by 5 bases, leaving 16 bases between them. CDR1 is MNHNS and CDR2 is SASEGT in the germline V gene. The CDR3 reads CASSLAQAPNEKLFF. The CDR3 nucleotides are TGTGCCAGCAGCTTGGCCCAGGCCCCAAATGAAAAACTGTTTTTT.

CDR3 coding DNA: TGTGCCAGCAGTCCGGCCGTTTGGTCCTACGAGCAGTACTTC. Protein: CASSPAVWSYEQYF. The chain joins TRBV6-5 to TRBJ2-7, with D unclear. The V end was cut by 5 bases, the J end by 1 base, with 12 bases between. The CDR3 covers 14 residues. Germline CDR1 and CDR2: MNHEY and SVGAGI.

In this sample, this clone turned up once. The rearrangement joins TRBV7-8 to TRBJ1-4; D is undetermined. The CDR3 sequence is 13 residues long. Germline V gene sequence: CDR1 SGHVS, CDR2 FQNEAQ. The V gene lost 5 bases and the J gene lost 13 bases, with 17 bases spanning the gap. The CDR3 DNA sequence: TGTGCCAGCAGCGCCCGCTACAGAGAGGGACTGTTTTTT. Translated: CASSARYREGLFF.

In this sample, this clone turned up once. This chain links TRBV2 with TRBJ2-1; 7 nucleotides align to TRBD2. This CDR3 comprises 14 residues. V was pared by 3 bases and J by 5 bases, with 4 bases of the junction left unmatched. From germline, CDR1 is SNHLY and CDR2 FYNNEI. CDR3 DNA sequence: TGTGCCAGCAGTGACCCTAGCGGAAACAATGAGCAGTTCTTC. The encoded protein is CASSDPSGNNEQFF.

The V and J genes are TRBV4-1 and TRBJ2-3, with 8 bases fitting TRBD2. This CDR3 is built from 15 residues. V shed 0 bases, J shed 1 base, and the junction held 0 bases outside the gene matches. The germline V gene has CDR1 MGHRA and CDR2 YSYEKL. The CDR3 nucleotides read TGCGCCAGCAGCCAAGAGCGGGAGGGCACAGATACGCAGTATTTT. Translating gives CASSQEREGTDTQYF.

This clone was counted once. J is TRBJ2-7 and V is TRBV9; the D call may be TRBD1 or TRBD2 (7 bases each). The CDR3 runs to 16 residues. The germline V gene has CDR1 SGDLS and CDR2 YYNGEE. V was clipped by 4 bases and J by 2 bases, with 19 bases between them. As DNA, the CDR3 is TGTGCCAGCAGCTCAGGGGGGCGGGGGAGACCCTACGAGCAGTACTTC. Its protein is CASSSGGRGRPYEQYF. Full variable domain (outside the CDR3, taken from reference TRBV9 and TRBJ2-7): DSGVTQTPKHLITATGQRVTLRCSPRSGDLSVYWYQQSLDQGLQFLIQYYNGEERAKGNILERFSAQQFPDLHSELNLSSLELGDSALYFCASSSGGRGRPYEQYFGPGTRLTVT.